This T cell receptor beta chain was sequenced for a study of blood T cell repertoires in COVID-19. Study-level background: The United States, Italy and Spain provided the acute and convalescent COVID-19 samples.

The CDR3 is made up of 13 amino acids. The ends were cut back, 0 bases at V and 8 bases at J, with 8 bases in the middle. CDR1 is SEHNR and CDR2 is FQNEAQ in the germline V gene (reference sequence). The repertoire was sequenced with immunoSEQ multiplex PCR; TCRdb's copy has only in-frame clones and lacks some. This sample carries over 20,000 clones, nearly 95% of them seen once, and the ten largest clones take roughly 2.1%. This chain links TRBV7-9 with TRBJ2-1; D is uncertain. The sequenced material came from peripheral blood. This TCR was sampled from a human donor in a cohort sampled during active COVID-19. DNA for the CDR3: TGTGCCAGCAGCTTAGCTGTTCGGGATGAGCAGTTCTTC. This sequence encodes CASSLAVRDEQFF.